The present T cell receptor beta chain was sequenced within a study of response to subunit inactivated influenza vaccine. Points from the study as a whole: Every seasonal influenza vaccination brings in few new T cells, the authors suggested.

The germline CDR1 and CDR2 sequences are SGHRS and YFSETQ. The length of the CDR3 is 15 residues. Trimming at V came to 0 bases and at J to 6 bases, leaving 8 bases not matched to a gene. TCRdb re-derived calls from the RT-PCR reads in MiXCR, one entry per CDR3 protein. This table has approximately 250,000 distinct CDR3 sequences, over 9% appearing once. This clonotype showed up many times. Antigen: not known. This receptor was obtained from a man aged 50-59 years who received an inactivated influenza vaccine. The chain links TRBV5-1 to TRBJ2-7, with 8 bases aligning to TRBD2. Specimen: non-naive T cells sorted from PBMCs, collected 14 to 15 days before vaccination. CDR3 region: CASSLDPGGNLEQYF. CDR3 in DNA: TGCGCCAGCAGCTTGGATCCGGGGGGGAACCTCGAGCAGTACTTC.